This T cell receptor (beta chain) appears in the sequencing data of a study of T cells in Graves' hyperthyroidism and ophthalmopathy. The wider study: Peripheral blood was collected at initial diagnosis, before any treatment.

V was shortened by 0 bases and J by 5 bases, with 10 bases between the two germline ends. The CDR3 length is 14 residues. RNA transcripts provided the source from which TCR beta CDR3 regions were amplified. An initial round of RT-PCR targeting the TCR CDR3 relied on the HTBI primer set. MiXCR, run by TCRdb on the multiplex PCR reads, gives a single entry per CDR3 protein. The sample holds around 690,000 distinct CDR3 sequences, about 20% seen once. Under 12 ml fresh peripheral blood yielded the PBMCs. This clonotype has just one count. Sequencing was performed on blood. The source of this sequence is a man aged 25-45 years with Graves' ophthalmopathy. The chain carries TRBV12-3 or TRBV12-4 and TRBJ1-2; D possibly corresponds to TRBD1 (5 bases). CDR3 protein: CASSLAQGYYGYTF. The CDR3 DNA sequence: TGTGCCAGCAGTTTAGCTCAGGGTTATTATGGCTACACCTTC.